Below, 32 T cell receptor beta chains from the same sample are listed, as sequenced in a study of cytomegalovirus exposure and HLA in healthy donors (dated by TCRdb to 2015 to 2018). Receptor libraries were prepared by the immunoSEQ multiplex PCR assay. The multiplex PCR relied on a mix of 60 forward primers for TCR Vbeta segments and 13 reverse primers for TCR Jbeta segments. What TCRdb holds here is the immuneACCESS table cut down to in-frame rearrangements. Part of the clones is not present; checked against another copy, under half of the missing clones reflect an unresolved V gene, and the others are unexplained. Here the sample has under 200,000 clones; less than 90% occur a single time. The ten largest clones add up to almost 2% of the sample. The sample comprised PBMCs. The receptors stem from a woman in her late teens or twenties in good health and CMV-seronegative.

In this sample, this clone turned up a few times. The chain combines TRBV2 with TRBJ1-1, with a weak D call TRBD1 (6 bases). Germline CDR1 is SNHLY and CDR2 is FYNNEI. CDR3 length: 13 amino acids. With 6 bases removed from V and 5 bases from J, the gap between germline ends came to 13 bases. The CDR3, as DNA: TGTGCCAGCAGGAAAGGGGGAGGGACTGAAGCTTTCTTT. This gives the protein CASRKGGGTEAFF.

V gene TRBV5-4 combines with J gene TRBJ2-3, with TRBD2 matching over 11 bases. Germline lookup yields CDR1 SGHNT and CDR2 YYREEE (reference sequence). Trimming cost V 2 bases and J 4 bases; bases outside gene matches: 6. This CDR3 region has 16 residues. This chain's CDR3 is CASSFSKLAGADTQYF. For the CDR3, the DNA is TGTGCCAGCAGCTTTAGTAAACTAGCGGGGGCAGATACGCAGTATTTT.

CDR3 protein: CASSEVSGLRSYEQYF. CDR3 coding DNA: TGTGCCAGCAGTGAGGTTAGCGGGCTCCGATCCTACGAGCAGTACTTC. V gene TRBV27 combines with J gene TRBJ2-7, with 7 bases matching TRBD2. The CDR3 sequence is 16 residues long. Trimming at V came to 5 bases and at J to 1 base, leaving 11 bases not matched to a gene. CDR1 MNHEY and CDR2 SMNVEV come from the germline V gene (reference sequence).

V usage is TRBV9 and J usage is TRBJ2-1; perhaps TRBD2 as D (5 bases). The CDR3 runs to 15 residues. V lost 4 bases and J lost 0, with 11 bases in between. CDR1 and CDR2 (germline): SGDLS, YYNGEE. The CDR3 bases are TGTGCCAGCAGCTTAGTGGGGAGCTCCTACAATGAGCAGTTCTTC. This codes for CASSLVGSSYNEQFF.

The chain links TRBV5-1 to TRBJ2-7, with 8 bases matching TRBD1. The V and J ends lost 3 bases and 2 bases, in that order; junction bases with no gene match: 16. Looked up from germline, CDR1 is SGHRS and CDR2 is YFSETQ. The CDR3 length is 18 residues. CDR3 sequence reads: CASSSFGQGRIQTYEQYF. CDR3 coding DNA: TGCGCCAGCAGCTCGTTCGGACAGGGACGAATTCAAACCTACGAGCAGTACTTC.

This chain joins TRBV5-1 and TRBJ1-1; 9 nucleotides agree with TRBD1. This CDR3 is built from 15 residues. Losses at the gene ends were 0 bases for V and 11 bases for J; bases not matched to a gene: 11. Germline loops: CDR1 SGHRS, CDR2 YFSETQ. CDR3 sequence reads: CASSLANLRQGEAFF. The CDR3 DNA reads TGCGCCAGCAGCTTGGCCAACCTTCGACAGGGGGAGGCTTTCTTT.

The rearrangement links TRBV13 to TRBJ2-7; 8 nucleotides match TRBD1. The CDR3 has 16 amino acids. The V segment lost 1 base and the J segment 5 bases; nucleotides outside the gene matches: 10. Germline V gives CDR1 PRHDT, CDR2 FYEKMQ (reference sequence). CDR3 residues: CASSLVGDRGIHEQYF. Here the CDR3 DNA reads TGTGCCAGCAGCTTAGTAGGAGACAGGGGCATCCACGAGCAGTACTTC.

The J gene is TRBJ1-6, the V gene TRBV5-5; a weak D match, TRBD1 (5 bases). Trimming shortened V by 1 base and J by 8 bases, and 13 bases separated the two germline ends. Germline V gene data show CDR1 as SGHKS and CDR2 as YYEKEE (reference sequence). The CDR3 has 15 amino acids. The CDR3 nucleotides read TGTGCCAGCAGCTTGCTTGGGGCTTGGGATTCACCCCTCCACTTT. Encoded protein: CASSLLGAWDSPLHF.

There are a few counts of this clone. The rearrangement joins TRBV19 to TRBJ1-1, with D perhaps TRBD1 (6 bases). The germline V gene encodes CDR1 LNHDA and CDR2 SQIVND (reference sequence). Trimming stripped 5 bases from V and 0 bases from J, with 10 bases between. This CDR3 has 14 amino acids. The CDR3 is CASSVGQMNTEAFF. Here the CDR3 DNA reads TGTGCCAGTAGTGTAGGACAGATGAACACTGAAGCTTTCTTT.

J is TRBJ2-5 and V is TRBV29-1, with 8 bases that match TRBD2. The CDR3 is made up of 12 amino acids. Germline V lookup: CDR1 SQVTM, CDR2 ANQGSEA. The junction had 12 bases not matched to a gene; V was cut back by 7 bases and J by 11 bases. DNA for the CDR3: TGCAGCGCAAAACGGGGGGGCCCTGAGCAGTACTTC. Translated, it gives CSAKRGGPEQYF.

The V and J genes are TRBV27 and TRBJ2-7; D remains unclear. CDR1 and CDR2 (germline): MNHEY, SMNVEV (reference sequence). There are 12 residues in the CDR3. Trimming left V 2 bases short and J 6 bases short, with 8 bases between. CDR3 sequence: CASSLVGLEQYF. The CDR3 DNA follows: TGTGCCAGCAGTTTAGTGGGCCTCGAGCAGTACTTC.

This chain links TRBV2 with TRBJ2-5; TRBD2 agrees at 10 bases. Germline assignment: CDR1 SNHLY and CDR2 FYNNEI. V dropped 2 bases and J dropped 0; count of bases not matched to a gene: 3. The CDR3 is 16 residues long. The chain's CDR3 is CASSEIAGGYQETQYF. CDR3 DNA: TGTGCCAGCAGTGAAATAGCGGGGGGCTACCAAGAGACCCAGTACTTC.

The gene calls are TRBV28 and TRBJ2-7; 8 bases line up with TRBD1. CDR1 is MDHEN and CDR2 is SYDVKM in the germline V gene. The CDR3 consists of 14 residues. Trimming took 5 bases from V and 3 from J; bases not matched to a gene: 6. CDR3 loop: CASSPSDRGYEQYF. The CDR3 DNA reads TGTGCCAGCAGTCCGAGTGACAGGGGCTACGAGCAGTACTTC.

The J gene is TRBJ1-2, the V gene TRBV5-1, with 8 bases fitting TRBD1. The CDR3 consists of 13 residues. Trimming took 3 bases from V and 3 from J; bases not matched to a gene: 1. Germline V CDR1 and CDR2: SGHRS, YFSETQ. Here the CDR3 reads CASSSTGDYGYTF. DNA of the CDR3: TGCGCCAGCAGCTCGACAGGGGACTATGGCTACACCTTC.

The chain couples TRBV6-1 to TRBJ1-1, with 8 bases that match TRBD1. Germline CDR1 is MNHNS and CDR2 is SASEGT. Trimming removed 4 bases from V and 5 bases from J; junction bases left unmatched: 9. This CDR3 region has 15 residues. The CDR3 reads CASSARTGLGTEAFF. The CDR3 nucleotides are TGTGCCAGCAGTGCAAGGACAGGGCTAGGGACTGAAGCTTTCTTT.

CDR3 loop: CASSIGGQFLETQYF. DNA for the CDR3: TGTGCCAGTAGTATTGGGGGACAGTTCCTAGAGACCCAGTACTTC. V is TRBV19 and J is TRBJ2-5; 7 bases line up with TRBD1. CDR1 is LNHDA, CDR2 SQIVND, per germline (reference sequence). V dropped 3 bases and J dropped 4; count of bases not matched to a gene: 8. The CDR3 is made up of 15 amino acids.

The rearrangement uses TRBV19 and TRBJ1-2; 8 bases line up with TRBD1. This CDR3 comprises 13 residues. Losses at the gene ends were 6 bases for V and 7 bases for J; bases not matched to a gene: 7. In germline, CDR1 is LNHDA, CDR2 SQIVND (reference sequence). The CDR3 DNA is TGTGCCAGTAGCGGACAGGGCGAGAGTGGCTACACCTTC. Its translation is CASSGQGESGYTF.

This chain's CDR3 is CASSPPGQGARTEAFF. The CDR3 DNA is TGTGCCAGCAGCCCCCCCGGGCAGGGGGCACGAACTGAAGCTTTCTTT. The V and J genes are TRBV7-8 and TRBJ1-1; 8 nucleotides agree with TRBD1. The CDR3 consists of 16 residues. V lost 5 bases, J lost 5 bases, and 13 bases stayed unmatched. Per the germline V gene, CDR1 is SGHVS and CDR2 is FQNEAQ.

With respect to this clone: A junction boundary mismatches the germline segment, possibly from a read error. The chain recombines TRBV6-1 with TRBJ2-1; D unclear. The V gene's germline CDR1 is MNHNS and CDR2 SASEGT. This CDR3 comprises 9 residues. CDR3 sequence reads: CASSEVSVF. In DNA, the CDR3 is TGTGCCAGCAGTGAAGTGTCGGTCTTC.

The chain employs TRBV30 and TRBJ2-3; 11 bases match TRBD1. CDR3 length: 15 amino acids. Germline values: CDR1 GTSNPN, CDR2 SVGIG (reference sequence). The V segment lost 5 bases and the J segment 4 bases; nucleotides outside the gene matches: 8. The CDR3: CAWDYRDRGADTQYF. In DNA form, the CDR3 reads TGTGCCTGGGACTACCGGGACAGGGGGGCAGATACGCAGTATTTT.

The V call is TRBV6-5, the J call TRBJ1-2; the D is unclear. This CDR3 contains 13 residues. Between the trimmed V and J ends, which lost 7 bases and 8 bases, there was a span of 17 bases. Germline loops: CDR1 MNHEY, CDR2 SVGAGI. CDR3 amino acids: CASTPGLSWGYTF. CDR3 nucleotide sequence: TGTGCCAGCACCCCGGGTTTGAGTTGGGGCTACACCTTC.

V is TRBV19 and J is TRBJ1-6; D is uncertain. The CDR3 contains 12 residues. Trimming removed 7 bases from V and 11 bases from J, with 12 bases in between. Germline V CDR1 and CDR2: LNHDA, SQIVND (reference sequence). CDR3 protein: CASNEGRAPLHF. In DNA, the CDR3 is TGTGCCAGTAATGAAGGCCGGGCACCCCTCCACTTT.

The V call is TRBV10-3, the J call TRBJ2-6; 10 nucleotides line up with TRBD1. Germline V gene sequence: CDR1 ENHRY, CDR2 SYGVKD. The J segment lost 0 bases and the V segment lost 8 bases, leaving 16 bases of the junction unmatched. The CDR3 has 20 residues. The CDR3 DNA is TGTGCCATCGCAGAGGGACAGGGGCTGGCCCTTCTCTCTGGGGCCAACGTCCTGACTTTC. Translating gives CAIAEGQGLALLSGANVLTF.

The chain joins TRBV5-1 to TRBJ2-2; D is unclear. Trimming cost V 2 bases and J 0 bases, with 8 bases left between them. This CDR3 region has 15 residues. Looked up from germline, CDR1 is SGHRS and CDR2 is YFSETQ. Here the CDR3 DNA reads TGCGCCAGCAGCTTTCCAACTACGAACACCGGGGAGCTGTTTTTT. Translation gives CASSFPTTNTGELFF.

V and J are TRBV11-1 and TRBJ2-1; D uncertain. From germline, CDR1 is SGHAT and CDR2 FQDESV (reference sequence). The length of the CDR3 is 14 residues. The V gene lost 4 bases and the J gene lost 4 bases, with 11 bases spanning the gap. The CDR3 DNA reads as TGTGCCAGCAGCTCTCGTCAGTTATACAATGAGCAGTTCTTC. This encodes CASSSRQLYNEQFF.

This rearrangement joins TRBV28 to TRBJ1-5; D is perhaps TRBD1 (5 bases). The CDR3 is 15 amino acids. V was cut by 7 bases and J by 3 bases, with 16 bases left in between. Germline values: CDR1 MDHEN, CDR2 SYDVKM. CDR3 protein: CASNPGGTVNQPQHF. CDR3 sequence (DNA): TGTGCCAGCAATCCGGGAGGGACGGTCAATCAGCCCCAGCATTTT.

The rearrangement uses TRBV6-5 and TRBJ2-7, with D perhaps matching TRBD2 (6 bases). CDR3 length equals 15 residues. Germline assignment: CDR1 MNHEY and CDR2 SVGAGI. V lost 2 bases, J lost 3 bases, and 14 bases lay in between. In DNA form, the CDR3 reads TGTGCCAGCAGTTACGGGGGGTGGGCACGCTACGAGCAGTACTTC. This encodes CASSYGGWARYEQYF.

CDR3 in amino acids: CASSELTGSIGNSPLHF. In DNA, the CDR3 is TGTGCCAGCAGTGAATTAACAGGGTCGATCGGCAATTCACCCCTCCACTTT. The chain is built from TRBV6-1 and TRBJ1-6; perhaps TRBD1 as D (6 bases). The CDR3 spans 17 residues. V lost 2 bases and J lost 7, with 18 bases in between. Germline V gene data show CDR1 as MNHNS and CDR2 as SASEGT.

This clone was recorded only once. This chain uses TRBV23-1 with TRBJ2-5, with D possibly TRBD2 on 6 matching bases. TRBV23-1 is flagged as an ORF with uncertain function. The CDR3 is 15 amino acids. Trimming shortened V by 0 bases and J by 5 bases, and 13 bases separated the two germline ends. CDR3: CASSQSEGSSETQYF. CDR3 coding DNA: TGCGCCAGCAGTCAATCGGAGGGCAGCTCCGAGACCCAGTACTTC.

J is TRBJ2-3 and V is TRBV28; the match to TRBD2 covers 9 bases. Germline CDR1 is MDHEN and CDR2 is SYDVKM. The CDR3 has 15 residues. With V trimmed by 1 base and J by 7 bases, 6 bases remained unmatched. The CDR3 sequence: CASSLSSGGTNTQYF. In DNA form, the CDR3 reads TGTGCCAGCAGTTTATCCAGCGGGGGGACAAATACGCAGTATTTT.

The genes are TRBV28 and TRBJ2-1; 11 bases agree with TRBD2. Trimming took 4 bases from V and 5 from J; bases not matched to a gene: 1. The germline V gene encodes CDR1 MDHEN and CDR2 SYDVKM. This CDR3 spans 14 amino acids. In nucleotides, the CDR3 is TGTGCCAGCAGTTCGACTAGCGGGAACAATGAGCAGTTCTTC. This sequence encodes CASSSTSGNNEQFF.

This clone was counted a single time. V gene TRBV7-8 combines with J gene TRBJ2-1, with unresolved D. Germline V gene sequence: CDR1 SGHVS, CDR2 FQNEAQ. This CDR3 contains 17 residues. The V end was cut by 1 base, the J end by 0 bases, with 13 bases between. The CDR3 here is CASSLVAYRSSYNEQFF. DNA of the CDR3: TGTGCCAGCAGCTTAGTAGCTTATAGGAGCTCCTACAATGAGCAGTTCTTC.